The present T cell receptor (beta chain) was sequenced within a study of blood T cell repertoires in COVID-19. Study-level information: Researchers got acute and convalescent COVID-19 samples from the United States, Italy and Spain.

Participant ages covered about 18 to 89 years across 24 US areas. Participants' reported clinical history set cohort assignment. The CDR3 covers 14 residues. V shed 6 bases and J shed 4 bases, with 15 bases lying between them. CDR1 is LNHDA and CDR2 is SQIVND in the germline V gene (reference sequence). Generated by immunoSEQ multiplex PCR, the TCRdb table keeps only in-frame clones and is missing some. The table includes approximately 140,000 clones, around 84% detected once. Sequencing input: PBMCs or T cells enriched from blood (not recorded which). The V and J genes are TRBV19 and TRBJ1-1, with D possibly TRBD1 on 6 matching bases. The receptor comes from a man aged 40-49 years with acute COVID-19. As DNA, the CDR3 is TGTGCCAGTAGCTCGGACAGTTGGTCCACTGAAGCTTTCTTT. Translation: CASSSDSWSTEAFF. The complete variable domain, with remaining parts taken from reference TRBV19 and TRBJ1-1, reads DGGITQSPKYLFRKEGQNVTLSCEQNLNHDAMYWYRQDPGQGLRLIYYSQIVNDFQKGDIAEGYSVSREKKESFPLTVTSAQKNPTAFYLCASSSDSWSTEAFFGQGTRLTVV.